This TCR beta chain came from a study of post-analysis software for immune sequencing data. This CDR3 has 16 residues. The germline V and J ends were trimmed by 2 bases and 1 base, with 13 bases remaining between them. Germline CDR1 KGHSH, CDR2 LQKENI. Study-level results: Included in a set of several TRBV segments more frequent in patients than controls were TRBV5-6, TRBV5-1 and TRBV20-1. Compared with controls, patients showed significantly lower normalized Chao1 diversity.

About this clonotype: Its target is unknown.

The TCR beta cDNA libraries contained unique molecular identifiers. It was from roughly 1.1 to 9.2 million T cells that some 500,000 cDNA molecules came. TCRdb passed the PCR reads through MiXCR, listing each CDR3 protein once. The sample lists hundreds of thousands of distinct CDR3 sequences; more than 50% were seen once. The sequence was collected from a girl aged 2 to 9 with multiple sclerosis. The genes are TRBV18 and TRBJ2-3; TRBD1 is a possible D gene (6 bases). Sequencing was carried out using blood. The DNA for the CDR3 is TGTGCCAGCTCACCAATTCCCAGGGGAGGCACAGATACGCAGTATTTT. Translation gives CASSPIPRGGTDTQYF.